This T cell receptor beta chain was identified in a study of T cells after posttransplantation cyclophosphamide. Some clones are missing from TCRdb's copy, which holds only in-frame ones; the method was immunoSEQ multiplex PCR. Listed for the sample are about 30,000 clones, none seen a single time. Germline V gene data show CDR1 as MNHNS and CDR2 as SASEGT. The CDR3 sequence is 15 residues long. V was cut by 6 bases and J by 5 bases, with 20 bases left in between. This clone has ten or more counts. The antigen remains undetermined. Findings of the study overall: Donor-recipient repertoire similarity was low at 1-2 months, rising over year one.

The chain couples TRBV6-1 to TRBJ2-7; D is undetermined. This TCR was sampled from a woman aged 55 to 70 in good health, CMV-negative, and a related stem cell transplant donor. Sequencing used PBMCs. CDR3 DNA sequence: TGTGCCAGCAGAGGCACAGCTTTCTTCGCGCACGAGCAGTACTTC. Translating it yields CASRGTAFFAHEQYF.